This T cell receptor beta chain was sequenced in a study of OX40 agonist ivuxolimab in advanced cancers. Study outcomes and limitations: CD8+ T cells averaged more expanded clones than CD4+.

The germline V gene encodes CDR1 SGHRS and CDR2 YFSETQ. The CDR3 runs 14 residues. V dropped 4 bases and J dropped 2; count of bases not matched to a gene: 6. Assay used: immunoSEQ multiplex PCR; TCRdb lists only in-frame clones, some missing. The sample holds 37,000 or so clones, approximately 80% seen once. A remark on this clone: Its antigen is as yet unknown.

This receptor was identified in an adult with an advanced solid tumor such as melanoma, head and neck, liver or kidney cancer. The chain links TRBV5-1 to TRBJ2-7; 7 positions match TRBD1. The material sequenced was CD4+ or CD8+ T cells sorted from blood, taken in a trial of the OX40 agonist ivuxolimab. The CDR3 reads CASSPSTGTYEQYF. CDR3 nucleotide sequence: TGCGCCAGCAGCCCATCGACAGGGACCTACGAGCAGTACTTC.